This entry concerns a single T cell receptor (beta chain). This specimen belongs to a study of blood T cell repertoires in COVID-19. At the level of the study: PBMCs, B-cell-depleted T cells, or T cells provided the cDNA or gDNA that made up the material.

Only in-frame clones appear in the TCRdb table, and some are missing; sequencing was by immunoSEQ multiplex PCR. The sample shows more than 250,000 clones, less than 85% of them seen only once. This receptor was identified in a man in his sixties who had recovered from COVID-19. The material sequenced was peripheral blood.

The CDR3 protein is CASSQERGGFIGYEQYF. In nucleotides, the CDR3 is TGTGCCAGCAGCCAAGAGCGGGGGGGTTTCATAGGCTACGAGCAGTACTTC. V and J are TRBV3-1 (or the pseudogene TRBV3-2) and TRBJ2-7; TRBD2 matches 9 bases. This CDR3 is 17 amino acids long. The V gene's germline CDR1 is LGHDT and CDR2 YNNKEL (reference sequence). J gave up 3 bases and V 0 bases, and 9 bases lay outside the gene matches.